The sequence of this T cell receptor beta chain was determined in a study of blood T cell repertoires in COVID-19. About the study: Samples came from the United States, Italy and Spain, spanning acute and convalescent COVID-19. T cells, B-cell-depleted T cells, or PBMCs provided the cDNA or gDNA that served as material.

Cohort 3 donors counted as recovered after two negative PCRs, clearance, or resolved symptoms. This clone has a single count. Germline-derived CDR1 and CDR2 are LNHNV and YYDKDF (reference sequence). Trimming removed 5 bases from V and 6 bases from J; junction bases left unmatched: 10. The CDR3 spans 18 residues. Original methodology: From reference gene primer amplification, estimates of nucleated cell counts were derived. TCRdb's table, derived via immunoSEQ multiplex PCR, lists solely in-frame clones and lacks some. V, J and clone size are taken as reported in that table, and D and trimming were inferred from the DNA itself. In the table there are 150,000 to 200,000 clones, approximately 89% of which are singletons.

This TCR derives from a woman aged 18 to 35 who had recovered from COVID-19. The rearrangement uses TRBV15 and TRBJ2-2; 15 bases align to TRBD2. What was sequenced was PBMCs or T cells enriched from blood (not recorded which). The chain's CDR3 is CATSAPGLAGGGPGELFF. In nucleotides, the CDR3 is TGTGCCACCAGCGCCCCGGGACTAGCGGGAGGCGGCCCCGGGGAGCTGTTTTTT.